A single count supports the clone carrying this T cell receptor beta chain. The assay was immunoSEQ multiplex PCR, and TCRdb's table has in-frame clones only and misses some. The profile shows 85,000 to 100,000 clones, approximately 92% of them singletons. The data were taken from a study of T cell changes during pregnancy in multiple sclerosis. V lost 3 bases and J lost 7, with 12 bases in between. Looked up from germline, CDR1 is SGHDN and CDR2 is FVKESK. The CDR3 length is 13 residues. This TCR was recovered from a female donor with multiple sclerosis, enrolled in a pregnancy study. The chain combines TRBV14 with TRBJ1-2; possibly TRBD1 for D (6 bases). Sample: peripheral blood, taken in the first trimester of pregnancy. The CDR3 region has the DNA TGTGCCAGCAGCCAGGGGGGGGCGGCTGGCTACACCTTC. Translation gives CASSQGGAAGYTF.